This T cell receptor (beta chain) appears in the sequencing data of a study of blood T cell repertoires in COVID-19. Whole-study context: Spain, Italy and the United States supplied samples that represented acute and convalescent COVID-19. The cDNA or gDNA used as material had been derived from T cells, B-cell-depleted T cells, or PBMCs.

In the authors' workflow: Amplification with reference gene primers provided the estimates of nucleated cell counts. The table came from immunoSEQ multiplex PCR; TCRdb's copy has only in-frame clones and leaves some out. V, J and clone size are taken as reported in that table, and D and trimming were inferred from the DNA itself. The profile shows tens of thousands of clones, roughly 82% of them singletons. The sequence was collected from a human donor in a cohort sampled during active COVID-19. Sequenced: peripheral blood.

The CDR3 nucleotides are TGTGCCAGCAGACCCCCGGGGGGGGCCTATGGCTACACCTTC. It encodes CASRPPGGAYGYTF. The V gene is TRBV6-5, the J gene TRBJ1-2; D may be TRBD1 (6 bases). The CDR3 has 14 amino acids. Per germline, CDR1 MNHEY and CDR2 SVGAGI. Trimming pared 6 bases from V and 4 bases from J, leaving 15 bases between.